Each of the 27 T cell receptor beta chains below was sequenced from the same sample in a study of cytomegalovirus exposure and HLA in healthy donors. PCR employed 60 Vbeta and 13 Jbeta primers. TCRdb keeps only in-frame clones here, not all; method: immunoSEQ multiplex PCR. The data contain roughly 120,000 clones, 70% to 85% of them singletons. The specimen was PBMCs. The source of these receptors is a human donor in good health.

The V and J genes are TRBV20-1 and TRBJ2-7; D gene uncertain. V lost 8 bases, J lost 6 bases, and 14 bases lay in between. Germline CDR1 reads DFQATT; CDR2 reads SNEGSKA (reference sequence). This CDR3 region has 11 residues. The CDR3 sequence is CSTSTAREQYF. CDR3 sequence (DNA): TGCAGTACATCTACAGCCCGCGAGCAGTACTTC.

This chain joins TRBV9 and TRBJ1-1, with TRBD1 as a possible D gene (6 bases). Trimming pared 0 bases from V and 0 bases from J, leaving 9 bases between. CDR3 length: 15 amino acids. Germline CDR1 and CDR2: SGDLS and YYNGEE. The CDR3 sequence: CASSVGGHLNTEAFF. The CDR3 region has the DNA TGTGCCAGCAGCGTAGGGGGACACCTGAACACTGAAGCTTTCTTT.

The chain carries TRBV15 and TRBJ2-5; D perhaps matches TRBD1 (6 bases). CDR1 is LNHNV and CDR2 is YYDKDF in the germline V gene (reference sequence). The CDR3 extends over 16 amino acids. Trimming pared 0 bases from V and 0 bases from J, leaving 11 bases between. The CDR3 protein is CATSRDPTGYQETQYF. The CDR3 nucleotides are TGTGCCACCAGCAGAGACCCGACAGGCTACCAAGAGACCCAGTACTTC.

V usage is TRBV5-6 and J usage is TRBJ2-1; TRBD2 aligns across 7 bases. The CDR3 extends over 15 amino acids. The junction had 10 bases not matched to a gene; V was cut back by 5 bases and J by 5 bases. The germline V gene encodes CDR1 SGHDT and CDR2 YYEEEE. The CDR3 coding sequence is TGTGCCAGCAGTTTAACGGGGAGGGCCCACAATGAGCAGTTCTTC. Amino acids: CASSLTGRAHNEQFF.

V usage is TRBV28 and J usage is TRBJ1-1; a possible D gene is TRBD1 (5 bases). V lost 5 bases, J lost 6 bases, and 13 bases lay in between. The germline gives CDR1 MDHEN, CDR2 SYDVKM. The CDR3 runs to 13 residues. The CDR3 sequence is CASSKRQLAEAFF. The CDR3 nucleotides read TGTGCCAGCAGTAAACGACAGCTCGCTGAAGCTTTCTTT.

The gene calls are TRBV6-5 and TRBJ2-1, with 7 nucleotides matching TRBD1. Germline loops: CDR1 MNHEY, CDR2 SVGAGI. The CDR3 spans 14 residues. The trim removed 7 bases at V and 7 bases at J, leaving 10 bases unmatched. CDR3 nucleotide sequence: TGTGCCAGCAACAGACAGGGCGGGTGGAATGAGCAGTTCTTC. This codes for CASNRQGGWNEQFF.

This clone was seen a few times. This chain uses TRBV6-1 with TRBJ1-3; D remains unclear. Germline lookup yields CDR1 MNHNS and CDR2 SASEGT. The CDR3 contains 19 residues. V lost 2 bases and J 0 bases, leaving 20 bases between the germline ends. Written as DNA, the CDR3 is TGTGCCAGCAGTGAAACGAACGGATACTATTCGCTCTCTGGAAACACCATATATTTT. Translated: CASSETNGYYSLSGNTIYF.

The chain couples TRBV23-1 to TRBJ1-5; D is undetermined. TRBV23-1 has ORF status, its function being uncertain. The V and J ends lost 9 bases and 6 bases respectively, with 24 bases between them. The CDR3 has 16 amino acids. CDR3 DNA sequence: TGCGCCAGACGTCGGCGGGAAAATAGTATGGGTCAGCCCCAGCATTTT. Translated: CARRRRENSMGQPQHF.

A single count supports this clone. One junction end does not reproduce the germline sequence, and a read error may be involved. Additional DNA sequences in this sample encode the identical CDR3. The CDR3 DNA is TGTGCAAGCAGTGGAGGGACAGGGGCCTACGAGCAGTACTTC. This codes for CASSGGTGAYEQYF. V and J are TRBV2 and TRBJ2-7; 10 bases map to TRBD1. The CDR3 is 14 residues long. Germline values: CDR1 SNHLY, CDR2 FYNNEI.

The V and J genes are TRBV28 and TRBJ2-3; D may be TRBD2 (6 bases). Trimming cost V 3 bases and J 5 bases, with 21 bases left between them. Germline V gene lookup returns CDR1 MDHEN and CDR2 SYDVKM. The CDR3 extends over 17 amino acids. DNA of the CDR3: TGTGCCAGCAGTTTGAAAGTTGGGGGGACTTCGGGAGATACGCAGTATTTT. Amino acid sequence: CASSLKVGGTSGDTQYF.

This chain connects TRBV6-1 to TRBJ2-5; D possibly corresponds to TRBD2 (6 bases). Judging by the DNA end, TRBJ2-7 fits better; the J call may be wrong. CDR1 and CDR2 from the germline V gene are MNHNS and SASEGT. CDR3 length equals 14 residues. CDR3 in amino acids: CASSRGGTAYEQYF. CDR3 nucleotide sequence: TGTGCCAGCAGTAGAGGAGGGACGGCCTACGAGCAGTACTTC.

This rearrangement joins TRBV7-9 to TRBJ1-6, with 8 bases aligning to TRBD1. V shed 5 bases and J 7 bases; nucleotides not matched to a gene: 7. This CDR3 comprises 15 residues. In germline, CDR1 is SEHNR, CDR2 FQNEAQ (reference sequence). The CDR3 sequence is CASSPKDRENSPLHF. As DNA, the CDR3 is TGTGCCAGCAGCCCAAAGGACAGGGAAAATTCACCCCTCCACTTT.

A single count supports this clone. The rearrangement links TRBV7-3 to TRBJ2-7; 11 bases agree with TRBD1. The CDR3 totals 15 residues. Germline-derived CDR1 and CDR2 are SGHTA and FQGTGA. V trimming: 0 bases; J trimming: 6 bases; junction bases outside the gene matches: 4. Here the CDR3 reads CASSLTWDRGSEQYF. The DNA for the CDR3 is TGTGCCAGCAGCTTAACCTGGGACAGGGGGTCCGAGCAGTACTTC. Filled out from reference TRBV7-3 and TRBJ2-7, the complete variable domain reads GAGVSQTPSNKVTEKGKYVELRCDPISGHTALYWYRQSLGQGPEFLIYFQGTGAADDSGLPNDRFFAVRPEGSVSTLKIQRTERGDSAVYLCASSLTWDRGSEQYFGPGTRLTVT.

This clone was seen only once. The chain links TRBV5-4 to TRBJ2-7; 9 nucleotides align to TRBD2. The junction had 8 bases not matched to a gene; V was cut back by 3 bases and J by 4 bases. From germline, CDR1 is SGHNT and CDR2 YYREEE (reference sequence). CDR3 size: 15 residues. CDR3 residues: CASSSSGTGVYEQYF. For the CDR3, the DNA is TGTGCCAGCAGCTCTAGCGGGACCGGGGTTTACGAGCAGTACTTC.

This clone was observed a handful of times. The rearrangement joins TRBV19 to TRBJ1-1; 7 bases are a match to TRBD1. The CDR3 is 14 amino acids. Germline loops: CDR1 LNHDA, CDR2 SQIVND (reference sequence). J was trimmed by 3 bases and V by 6 bases; bases with no gene match: 7. For the CDR3, the DNA is TGTGCCAGTAGAAACAGGGGCCGCGACACTGAAGCTTTCTTT. Its protein is CASRNRGRDTEAFF.

This chain uses TRBV5-6 with TRBJ2-1; TRBD1 agrees at 7 bases. The CDR3 has 16 residues. V was clipped by 2 bases and J by 0 bases; unmatched bases: 5. Germline V gives CDR1 SGHDT, CDR2 YYEEEE. CDR3 in DNA: TGTGCCAGCAGCTTCCTGAGGGACAGCTCCTACAATGAGCAGTTCTTC. This translates into CASSFLRDSSYNEQFF. The full variable domain, its missing parts supplied by reference TRBV5-6 and TRBJ2-1, is DAGVTQSPTHLIKTRGQQVTLRCSPKSGHDTVSWYQQALGQGPQFIFQYYEEEERQRGNFPDRFSGHQFPNYSSELNVNALLLGDSALYLCASSFLRDSSYNEQFFGPGTRLTVL.

The chain joins TRBV10-3 to TRBJ1-1; unclear D gene. Germline V gives CDR1 ENHRY, CDR2 SYGVKD. V gave up 5 bases and J gave up 0 bases, with 7 bases separating them. The length of the CDR3 is 13 residues. CDR3 loop: CAISSTVNTEAFF. CDR3 DNA sequence: TGTGCCATCAGTAGTACAGTGAACACTGAAGCTTTCTTT.

This clone was observed a handful of times. This chain connects TRBV7-6 to TRBJ2-3, with D perhaps TRBD1 (5 bases). Germline V CDR1 and CDR2: SGHVS, FNYEAQ. The CDR3 length is 16 residues. V was shortened by 5 bases and J by 5 bases, with 20 bases between the two germline ends. The CDR3 reads CASSLRVGPAVDTQYF. CDR3 sequence (DNA): TGTGCCAGCAGCCTTAGAGTGGGGCCGGCGGTAGATACGCAGTATTTT.

The chain couples TRBV13 to TRBJ1-1; D not certain. The CDR3 sequence is 14 residues long. Per the germline V gene, CDR1 is PRHDT and CDR2 is FYEKMQ (reference sequence). Trimming pared 0 bases from V and 1 base from J, leaving 6 bases between. CDR3 bases: TGTGCCAGCAGCTTAGGAGGGAGGAACACTGAAGCTTTCTTT. This translates into CASSLGGRNTEAFF. Based on the CDR3 plus reference TRBV13 and TRBJ1-1, the full variable domain is AAGVIQSPRHLIKEKRETATLKCYPIPRHDTVYWYQQGPGQDPQFLISFYEKMQSDKGSIPDRFSAQQFSDYHSELNMSSLELGDSALYFCASSLGGRNTEAFFGQGTRLTVV.

Concerning this clone: Distinct nucleotide sequences in the sample also encode this CDR3. The V call is TRBV28, the J call TRBJ1-2; D possibly corresponds to TRBD1 (5 bases). V was cut by 3 bases and J by 3 bases, with 11 bases left in between. This CDR3 has 14 amino acids. Per germline, CDR1 MDHEN and CDR2 SYDVKM. The CDR3 sequence is CASSLGQGHYGYTF. The CDR3 region has the DNA TGTGCCAGCAGTTTGGGGCAGGGTCACTATGGCTACACCTTC.

Comments on this clone: A read error may account for a junction end that differs from germline. The J gene is TRBJ2-7, the V gene TRBV7-3; 9 bases agree with TRBD1. Germline V lookup: CDR1 SGHTA, CDR2 FQGTGA. The CDR3 contains 13 residues. CDR3 DNA: TGTGCCAGCAGCTCGGGACAGGGCTACGAGCAGCACTTC. This translates into CASSSGQGYEQHF.

This clone was detected once. A read error is likely, as this CDR3 ends without the conserved phenylalanine or tryptophan. The DNA is left out, because the CDR3 cannot be placed on it with certainty; the CDR3 is given as TCRdb lists it. J is TRBJ2-3 and V is TRBV29-1; TRBD2 is the table's D call, not checked against the DNA. Germline lookup yields CDR1 SQVTM and CDR2 ANQGSEA. The length of the CDR3 is 10 amino acids, counting both ends. This CDR3 reads CSVIPGLAFS.

The chain couples TRBV28 to TRBJ2-3, with TRBD2 matching over 14 bases. Per germline, CDR1 MDHEN and CDR2 SYDVKM. The CDR3 sequence is 15 residues long. The junction had 4 bases not matched to a gene; V was cut back by 6 bases and J by 5 bases. CDR3 nucleotide sequence: TGTGCCAGCAGCCGACTAGCGGGGGGGGGAGATACGCAGTATTTT. Amino acid sequence: CASSRLAGGGDTQYF.

V is TRBV28 and J is TRBJ1-3, with D possibly TRBD1 on 5 matching bases. The V and J ends lost 3 bases and 4 bases respectively, with 13 bases between them. CDR3 length: 15 residues. Germline CDR1 and CDR2: MDHEN and SYDVKM. This CDR3 is CASSFDSPAGNTIYF. The CDR3 DNA reads as TGTGCCAGCAGTTTCGACAGTCCTGCCGGAAACACCATATATTTT.

This clone has a single count. At one end the junction does not follow the germline gene, possibly because of a read error. The chain couples TRBV7-9 to TRBJ1-2; a weak D match, TRBD1 (5 bases). This CDR3 has 16 residues. Germline CDR1 is SEHNR and CDR2 is FQNEAQ (reference sequence). CDR3 sequence (DNA): TGTTCCAGCAGCTTAGACCCAGCGGGACTTATGGGTGGCTACACCTTC. Residues: CSSSLDPAGLMGGYTF.

V usage is TRBV5-1 and J usage is TRBJ2-7, with 9 bases fitting TRBD2. The CDR3 is made up of 15 amino acids. Germline CDR1 reads SGHRS; CDR2 reads YFSETQ. The V gene end was trimmed by 1 base and the J gene end by 5 bases; junction bases not matched to a gene: 7. DNA for the CDR3: TGCGCCAGCAGCTTGTCACTAGCGGGTGCCCACGAGCAGTACTTC. This sequence encodes CASSLSLAGAHEQYF.

This sequence joins TRBV5-6 and TRBJ1-4; maybe TRBD1 (6 bases). The CDR3 has 14 residues. Trimming left V 2 bases short and J 7 bases short, with 12 bases between. Germline loops: CDR1 SGHDT, CDR2 YYEEEE. The CDR3 reads CASSLRGAREKLFF. CDR3 DNA sequence: TGTGCCAGCAGCTTACGGGGGGCGCGTGAAAAACTGTTTTTT.